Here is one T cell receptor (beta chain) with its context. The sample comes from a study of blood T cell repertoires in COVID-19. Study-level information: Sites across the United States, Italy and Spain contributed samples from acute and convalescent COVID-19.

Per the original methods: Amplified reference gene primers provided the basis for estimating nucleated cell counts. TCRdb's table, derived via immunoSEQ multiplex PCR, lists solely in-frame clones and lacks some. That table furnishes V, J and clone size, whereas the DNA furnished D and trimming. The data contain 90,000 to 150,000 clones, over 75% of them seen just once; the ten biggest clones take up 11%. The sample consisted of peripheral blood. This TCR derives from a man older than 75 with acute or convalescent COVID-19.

This CDR3 is CASSRRDAPGYTF. CDR3 nucleotides: TGTGCCAGCTCCCGGAGGGACGCCCCGGGCTACACCTTC. The chain joins TRBV9 to TRBJ1-2, with TRBD1 as a possible D gene (5 bases). CDR1 and CDR2 (germline): SGDLS, YYNGEE. The CDR3 covers 13 residues. V lost 7 bases, J lost 8 bases, and 18 bases lay in between.